This T cell receptor (beta chain) was retrieved from a study of cytomegalovirus exposure and HLA in healthy donors. Both 60 Vbeta primers and 13 Jbeta primers went into the PCR. Sequenced by immunoSEQ multiplex PCR; TCRdb stores in-frame clones only, minus some. The sample includes under 150,000 clones, 70% to 80% of them seen just once. Findings and limits, study-wide: The study listed 164 cytomegalovirus-associated TCR beta chains. Compared with the approximately 680-donor mean, an Asian-associated ancestry cluster reportedly had fewer N-insertions, according to a later analysis. Previous analysis showed most TCR beta V segments were productive about 87% or about 30% of the time.

This CDR3 comprises 13 residues. Germline CDR1 is SQVTM and CDR2 is ANQGSEA. V was pared by 7 bases and J by 1 base, with 6 bases of the junction left unmatched. A word on this clone: Antigen: not known.

At the time of sampling, donors were nominally healthy, though unrecorded immune exposures were likely. The clonotype was recovered from a woman aged 50 to 60 in good health and CMV-seropositive. Sequences were obtained from PBMCs. This chain joins TRBV29-1 and TRBJ1-1, with 7 bases lining up with TRBD1. CDR3 residues: CSELDRTNTEAFF. CDR3 nucleotide sequence: TGCAGCGAATTGGACAGGACGAACACTGAAGCTTTCTTT.